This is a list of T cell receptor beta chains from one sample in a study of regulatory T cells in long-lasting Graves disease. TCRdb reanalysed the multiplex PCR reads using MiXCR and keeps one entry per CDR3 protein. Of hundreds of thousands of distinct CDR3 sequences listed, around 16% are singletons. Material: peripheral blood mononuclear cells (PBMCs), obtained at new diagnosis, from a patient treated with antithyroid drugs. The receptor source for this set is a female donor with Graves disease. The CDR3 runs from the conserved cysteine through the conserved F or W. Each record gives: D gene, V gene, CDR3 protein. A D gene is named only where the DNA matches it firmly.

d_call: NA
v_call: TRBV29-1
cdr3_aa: CSVGLVNEQYF

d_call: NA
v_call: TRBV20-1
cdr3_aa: CSARGHGDAQPQHF

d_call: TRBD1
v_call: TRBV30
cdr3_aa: CAWSQDRAGYEQYF

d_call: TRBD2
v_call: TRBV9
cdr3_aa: CASSVEVGLADYEQYF

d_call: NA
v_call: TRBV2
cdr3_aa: CASSGIDPQSF

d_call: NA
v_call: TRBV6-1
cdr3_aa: CASSTDSYNEQFF

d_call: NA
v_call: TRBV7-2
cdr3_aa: CASSPAQGQAETQYF

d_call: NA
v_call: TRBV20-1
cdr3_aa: CSARFSTSSYNSPLHF

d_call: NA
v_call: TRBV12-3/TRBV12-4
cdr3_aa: CASSLYNRDGYTF

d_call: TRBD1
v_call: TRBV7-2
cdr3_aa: CASSQTGASQPQHF

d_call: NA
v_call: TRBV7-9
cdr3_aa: CASSLRARHIPYTF

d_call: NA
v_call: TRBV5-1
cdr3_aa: CASSLQWPAPRDYGYTF

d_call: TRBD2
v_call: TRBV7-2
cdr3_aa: CASSLGSSGSSYEQYF

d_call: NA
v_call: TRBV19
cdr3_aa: CASSMSMGSPLHF

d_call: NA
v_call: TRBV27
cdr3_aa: CASRGRPTYNEQFF

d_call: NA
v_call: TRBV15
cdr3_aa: CATSRAGGTEAFF

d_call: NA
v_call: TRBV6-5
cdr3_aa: CASSLMGQISYEQYF

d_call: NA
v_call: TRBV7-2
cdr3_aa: CASNTITSYGYTF

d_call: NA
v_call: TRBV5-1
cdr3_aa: CASSSGTQSYNEQFF

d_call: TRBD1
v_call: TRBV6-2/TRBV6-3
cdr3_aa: CASRRTGGLEYEQYF

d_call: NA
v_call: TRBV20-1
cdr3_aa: CSAIIDREGYENTEAFF

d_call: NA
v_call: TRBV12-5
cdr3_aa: CASRAGERNTGELFF

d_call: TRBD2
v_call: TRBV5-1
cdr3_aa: CASSVLAGARDTQYF